The T cell receptor beta chain described here comes from a study of cytomegalovirus exposure and HLA in healthy donors. Primers for the PCR totalled 60 Vbeta and 13 Jbeta. Clones were sequenced by immunoSEQ multiplex PCR, and TCRdb holds only the in-frame ones, with some missing. The data hold approximately 190,000 clones, with 84% observed a single time. Germline V gene lookup returns CDR1 SGHVS and CDR2 FQNEAQ. Trimming took 4 bases from V and 2 from J, leaving 16 bases between them. CDR3 size: 16 residues. Healthy bone marrow donors made up the donor group. This rearrangement joins TRBV7-8 to TRBJ2-3, with D tentatively TRBD2 (6 bases). The sample taken for sequencing was PBMCs. The sequence was obtained from a woman aged 45-59 years in good health and CMV-seropositive. The chain's CDR3 is CASSSIGGSYTDTQYF. The CDR3 DNA is TGTGCCAGCAGCTCTATTGGGGGGTCTTACACAGATACGCAGTATTTT.